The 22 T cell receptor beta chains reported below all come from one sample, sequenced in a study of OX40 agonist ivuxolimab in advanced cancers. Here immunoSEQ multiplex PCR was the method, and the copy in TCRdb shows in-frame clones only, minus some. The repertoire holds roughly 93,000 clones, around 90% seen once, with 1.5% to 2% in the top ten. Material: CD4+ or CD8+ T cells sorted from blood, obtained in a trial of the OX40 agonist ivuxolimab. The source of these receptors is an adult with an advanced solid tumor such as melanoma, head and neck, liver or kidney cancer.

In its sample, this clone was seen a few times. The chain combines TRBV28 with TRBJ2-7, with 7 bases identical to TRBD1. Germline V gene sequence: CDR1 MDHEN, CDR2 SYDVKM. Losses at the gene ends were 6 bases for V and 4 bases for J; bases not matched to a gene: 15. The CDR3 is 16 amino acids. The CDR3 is CASSLHRDSTRYEQYF. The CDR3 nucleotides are TGTGCCAGCAGCCTTCACCGGGACAGTACCCGTTACGAGCAGTACTTC.

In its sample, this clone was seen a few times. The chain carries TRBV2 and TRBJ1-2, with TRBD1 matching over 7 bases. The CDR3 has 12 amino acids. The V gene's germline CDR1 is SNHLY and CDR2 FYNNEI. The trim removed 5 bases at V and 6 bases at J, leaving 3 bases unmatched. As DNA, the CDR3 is TGTGCCAGCAGTACAGGGGTTCATGGCTACACCTTC. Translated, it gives CASSTGVHGYTF.

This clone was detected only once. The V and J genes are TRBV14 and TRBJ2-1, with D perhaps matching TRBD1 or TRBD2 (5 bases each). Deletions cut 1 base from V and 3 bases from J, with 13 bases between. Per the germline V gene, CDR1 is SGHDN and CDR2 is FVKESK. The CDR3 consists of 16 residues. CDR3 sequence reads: CASSQVGALYYNEQFF. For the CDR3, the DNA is TGTGCCAGCAGCCAAGTCGGGGCACTTTACTACAATGAGCAGTTCTTC.

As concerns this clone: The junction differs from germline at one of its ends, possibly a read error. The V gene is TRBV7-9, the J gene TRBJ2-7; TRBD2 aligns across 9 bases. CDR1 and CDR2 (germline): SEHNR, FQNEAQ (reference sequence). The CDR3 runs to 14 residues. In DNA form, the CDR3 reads TGTGCCAGCAGCATAGCGGGAGCGATAGGCGAGCAGTACTTC. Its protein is CASSIAGAIGEQYF.

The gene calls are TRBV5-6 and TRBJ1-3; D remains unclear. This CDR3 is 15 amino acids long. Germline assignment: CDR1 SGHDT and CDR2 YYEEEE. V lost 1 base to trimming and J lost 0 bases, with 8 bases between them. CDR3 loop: CASSLYSLSGNTIYF. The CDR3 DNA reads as TGTGCCAGCAGCTTGTATAGCCTCTCTGGAAACACCATATATTTT.

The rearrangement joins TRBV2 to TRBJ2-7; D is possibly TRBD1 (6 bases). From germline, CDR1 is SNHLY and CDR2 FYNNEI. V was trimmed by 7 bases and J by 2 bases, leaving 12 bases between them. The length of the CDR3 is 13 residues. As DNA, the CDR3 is TGTGCCAGCATACAGGGACCCCCCTACGAGCAGTACTTC. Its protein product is CASIQGPPYEQYF.

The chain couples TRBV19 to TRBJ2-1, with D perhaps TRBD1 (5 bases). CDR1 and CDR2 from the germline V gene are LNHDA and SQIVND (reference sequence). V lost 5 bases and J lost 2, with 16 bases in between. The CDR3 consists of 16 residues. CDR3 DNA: TGTGCCAGTAGTGTCGGATCTCTAGGGGCCTACAATGAGCAGTTCTTC. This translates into CASSVGSLGAYNEQFF.

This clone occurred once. The CDR3 coding sequence is TGTGCCTGGAGTAGGGGACAGGGTGTTGAAAAACTGTTTTTT. Its translation: CAWSRGQGVEKLFF. This chain uses TRBV30 with TRBJ1-4; TRBD1 matches at 9 bases. Germline CDR1 is GTSNPN and CDR2 is SVGIG (reference sequence). This CDR3 comprises 14 residues. V lost 2 bases and J lost 7; bases outside the gene matches: 5.

The CDR3 DNA reads TGTGCCAGCAGCTTGGGGGCTGTTGGAGAGACCCAGTACTTC. Amino acids: CASSLGAVGETQYF. V is TRBV11-1 and J is TRBJ2-5, with D possibly being TRBD1 (6 bases). Trimming took 3 bases from V and 4 from J, leaving 12 bases between them. Germline V gives CDR1 SGHAT, CDR2 FQDESV (reference sequence). This CDR3 spans 14 amino acids.

CDR3 nucleotides: TGCGCCAGCAGCCTGGGACAGATCTCCTACGAGCAGTACTTC. This codes for CASSLGQISYEQYF. This chain uses TRBV5-1 with TRBJ2-7, with 7 positions matching TRBD1. The CDR3 contains 14 residues. The junction had 4 bases not matched to a gene; V was cut back by 4 bases and J by 0 bases. Germline lookup yields CDR1 SGHRS and CDR2 YFSETQ.

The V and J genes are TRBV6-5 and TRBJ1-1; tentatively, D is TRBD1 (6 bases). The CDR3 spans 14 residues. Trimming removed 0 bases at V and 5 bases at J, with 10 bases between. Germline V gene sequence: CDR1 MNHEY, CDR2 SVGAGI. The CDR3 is CASSYSTGNTEAFF. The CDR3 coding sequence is TGTGCCAGCAGTTACTCCACAGGGAATACTGAAGCTTTCTTT.

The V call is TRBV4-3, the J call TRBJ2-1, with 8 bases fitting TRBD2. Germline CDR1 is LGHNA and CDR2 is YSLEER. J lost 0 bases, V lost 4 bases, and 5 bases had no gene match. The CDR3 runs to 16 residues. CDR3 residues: CASSPTSGDSYNEQFF. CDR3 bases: TGCGCCAGCAGCCCTACTAGCGGAGACTCCTACAATGAGCAGTTCTTC.

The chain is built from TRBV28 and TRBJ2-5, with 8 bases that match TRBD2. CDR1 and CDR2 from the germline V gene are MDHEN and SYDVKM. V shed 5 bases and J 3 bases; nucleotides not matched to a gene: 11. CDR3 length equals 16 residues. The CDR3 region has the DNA TGTGCCAGCAGTCGGGGACCGGGACTAGGGGAAGAGACCCAGTACTTC. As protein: CASSRGPGLGEETQYF.

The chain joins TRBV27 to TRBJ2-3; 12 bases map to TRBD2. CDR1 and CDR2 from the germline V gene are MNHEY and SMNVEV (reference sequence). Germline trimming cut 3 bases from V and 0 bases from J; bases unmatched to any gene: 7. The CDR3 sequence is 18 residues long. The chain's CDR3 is CASSFFPGLAGSTDTQYF. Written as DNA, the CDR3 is TGTGCCAGCAGTTTTTTCCCCGGACTAGCGGGAAGCACAGATACGCAGTATTTT.

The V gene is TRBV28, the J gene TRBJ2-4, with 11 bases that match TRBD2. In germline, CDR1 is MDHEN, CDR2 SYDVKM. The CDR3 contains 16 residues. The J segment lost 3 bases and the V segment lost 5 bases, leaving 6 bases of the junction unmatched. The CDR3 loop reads CASSTLAGGVKNIQYF. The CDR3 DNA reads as TGTGCCAGCAGTACCCTAGCGGGAGGAGTCAAAAACATTCAGTACTTC.

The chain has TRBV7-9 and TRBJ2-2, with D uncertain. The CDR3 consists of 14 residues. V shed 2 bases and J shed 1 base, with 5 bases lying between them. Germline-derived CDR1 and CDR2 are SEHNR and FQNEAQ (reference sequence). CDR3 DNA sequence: TGTGCCAGCAGCTTAATGGGGAACACCGGGGAGCTGTTTTTT. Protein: CASSLMGNTGELFF.

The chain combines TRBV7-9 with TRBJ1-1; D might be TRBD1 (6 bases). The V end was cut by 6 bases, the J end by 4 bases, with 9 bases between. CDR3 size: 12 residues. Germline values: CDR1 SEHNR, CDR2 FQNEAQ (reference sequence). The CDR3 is CASRSTGTEAFF. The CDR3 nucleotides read TGTGCCAGCAGGTCGACAGGCACTGAAGCTTTCTTT.

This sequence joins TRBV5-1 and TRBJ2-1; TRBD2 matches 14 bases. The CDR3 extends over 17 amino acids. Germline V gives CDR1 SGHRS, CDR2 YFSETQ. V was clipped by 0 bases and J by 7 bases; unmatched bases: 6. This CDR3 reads CASSLGTSGRPGNEQFF. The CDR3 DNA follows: TGCGCCAGCAGCTTGGGGACTAGCGGGAGGCCGGGAAATGAGCAGTTCTTC.

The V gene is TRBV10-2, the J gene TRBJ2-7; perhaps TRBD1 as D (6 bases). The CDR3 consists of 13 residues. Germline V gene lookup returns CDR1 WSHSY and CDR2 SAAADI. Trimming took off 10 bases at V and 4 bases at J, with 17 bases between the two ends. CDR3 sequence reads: CATDIQQGYEQYF. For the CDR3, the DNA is TGCGCCACCGACATCCAACAGGGTTACGAGCAGTACTTC.

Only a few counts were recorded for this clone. This CDR3 is CASSQAVGSNQPQHF. The CDR3 nucleotides read TGCGCCAGCAGCCAAGCCGTTGGGAGCAATCAGCCCCAGCATTTT. V gene TRBV4-3 combines with J gene TRBJ1-5, with D unresolved. Germline-derived CDR1 and CDR2 are LGHNA and YSLEER. The CDR3 has 15 residues. V was cut by 1 base and J by 1 base, with 8 bases left in between.

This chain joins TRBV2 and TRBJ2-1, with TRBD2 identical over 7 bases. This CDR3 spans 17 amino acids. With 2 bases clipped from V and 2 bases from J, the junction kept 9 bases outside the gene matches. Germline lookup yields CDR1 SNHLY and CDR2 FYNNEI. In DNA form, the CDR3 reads TGTGCCAGCAGTGAACGGGGCGGGGGAATCACCTACAATGAGCAGTTCTTC. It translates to CASSERGGGITYNEQFF.

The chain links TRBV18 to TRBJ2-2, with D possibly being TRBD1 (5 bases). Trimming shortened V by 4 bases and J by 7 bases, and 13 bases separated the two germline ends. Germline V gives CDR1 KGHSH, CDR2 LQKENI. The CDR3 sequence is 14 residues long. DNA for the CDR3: TGTGCCAGCTCACGCCGACAGCTCGTCGGGGAGCTGTTTTTT. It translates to CASSRRQLVGELFF.